A selection of T cell receptor beta chains follows, all from one sample in a study of CD8+ T cells in alopecia areata. The table came from immunoSEQ multiplex PCR; TCRdb's copy has only in-frame clones and leaves some out. The top ten clones hold 1.7% of a sample with about 180,000 clones, roughly 60% of them seen once. The material sequenced was CD4+ T cells sorted from blood, taken at week 0. The receptors derive from a human donor with alopecia areata. Each CDR3 is given with its conserved first and last residue. The D gene is left open where the match is weak. Clone size is shown for a subset of rows, as once, few, many or a class of expanded clone.

cdr3_aa,cdr3_nt,clone_size,v_call,d_call,j_call
CASSREGDSPLHF,TGTGCCAGCAGCCGCGAGGGAGACTCACCCCTCCACTTT,.,TRBV7-9,.,TRBJ1-6
CASSQEDRDYGYTF,TGCGCCAGCAGCCAAGAGGACAGGGATTATGGCTACACCTTC,.,TRBV4-3,TRBD1,TRBJ1-2
CASSSGMGNQPQHF,TGTGCCAGCAGCTCGGGGATGGGCAATCAGCCCCAGCATTTT,many,TRBV7-2,.,TRBJ1-5
CASSLTGGNTEAFF,TGTGCCAGCAGCTTAACAGGGGGGAACACTGAAGCTTTCTTT,.,TRBV7-8,TRBD1,TRBJ1-1
CASSRAGLTGGVGDTQYF,TGTGCCAGCAGCCGAGCAGGATTGACAGGGGGCGTTGGAGATACGCAGTATTTT,few,TRBV11-2,TRBD1,TRBJ2-3
CASSLDGNQPQHF,TGTGCCAGCAGCTTGGACGGCAATCAGCCCCAGCATTTT,.,TRBV7-3,.,TRBJ1-5
CSVEATAGSYNEQFF,TGCAGCGTTGAAGCCACTGCGGGTAGTTACAATGAGCAGTTCTTC,.,TRBV29-1,.,TRBJ2-1
CASSTGLAGGPYNEQFF,TGTGCCAGCAGCACCGGACTAGCGGGGGGCCCCTACAATGAGCAGTTCTTC,.,TRBV5-6,TRBD2,TRBJ2-1
CAWTRSRVQYF,TGTGCCTGGACCCGATCCCGGGTACAGTACTTC,.,TRBV30,.,TRBJ2-7
CASSIRRGTEAFF,TGTGCCAGTAGTATCCGGAGGGGCACTGAAGCTTTCTTT,.,TRBV19,.,TRBJ1-1
CASSLEPGANQPQHF,TGTGCCAGCAGCTTAGAACCGGGGGCCAATCAGCCCCAGCATTTT,.,TRBV7-8,.,TRBJ1-5
CASSEDRGWLRDGYTF,TGCGCCAGCAGCGAGGACAGGGGATGGTTGAGGGATGGCTACACCTTC,.,TRBV4-3,TRBD1,TRBJ1-2
CAKQSGGSHNEQFF,TGTGCCAAACAAAGCGGGGGCAGCCACAATGAGCAGTTCTTC,.,TRBV30,TRBD2,TRBJ2-1
CASSSLLAGLSYEQYF,TGTGCCAGCAGCTCCTTACTAGCGGGGCTATCCTACGAGCAGTACTTC,.,TRBV11-2,TRBD2,TRBJ2-7
CAWGPQGYTGELFF,TGTGCCTGGGGCCCACAGGGCTACACCGGGGAGCTGTTTTTT,.,TRBV30,.,TRBJ2-2
CASSLAGSGGDEQFF,TGTGCCAGCAGCTTAGCCGGTAGCGGGGGGGATGAGCAGTTCTTC,.,TRBV7-2,TRBD2,TRBJ2-1
CAWSPTGFTEAFF,TGTGCCTGGAGTCCCACAGGGTTCACTGAAGCTTTCTTT,.,TRBV30,.,TRBJ1-1
CAWSGGSMQYF,TGTGCCTGGAGTGGGGGAAGCATGCAGTATTTT,once,TRBV30,.,TRBJ2-3
CASSPTAYTEAFF,TGCGCCAGCAGCCCGACAGCCTACACTGAAGCTTTCTTT,once,TRBV4-3,.,TRBJ1-1
CASSLLPLPDTQYF,TGCGCCAGCAGTCTTCTTCCTCTTCCAGATACGCAGTATTTT,.,TRBV23-1,.,TRBJ2-3
CASSFRLNTEAFF,TGTGCCAGCAGCTTTCGGCTGAACACTGAAGCTTTCTTT,.,TRBV7-9,.,TRBJ1-1
CASSGGLVYNEQFF,TGTGCCAGCAGCGGGGGACTAGTTTACAATGAGCAGTTCTTC,.,TRBV7-9,TRBD2,TRBJ2-1
CSVGKGANEQFF,TGCAGCGTTGGAAAGGGGGCCAATGAGCAGTTCTTC,few,TRBV29-1,TRBD1,TRBJ2-1
CASSYGSSYNSPLHF,TGTGCCAGCAGTTACGGGAGCTCCTATAATTCACCCCTCCACTTT,few,TRBV6-5,.,TRBJ1-6
CASTREGAKNTEAFF,TGTGCCAGCACCCGGGAGGGGGCCAAGAACACTGAAGCTTTCTTT,few,TRBV7-9,TRBD1,TRBJ1-1
CASSEGTTSYNEQFF,TGTGCCAGCAGTGAAGGAACTACCTCCTACAATGAGCAGTTCTTC,.,TRBV2,.,TRBJ2-1
CASSLTPGTLSSPLHF,TGTGCCAGCAGCTTAACCCCCGGGACACTCAGTTCACCCCTCCACTTT,.,TRBV7-2,.,TRBJ1-6
CASSQNQGHYEQYF,TGTGCCAGCTCCCAAAATCAGGGGCACTACGAGCAGTACTTC,.,TRBV18,.,TRBJ2-7
CASKTGDAEAFF,TGTGCCAGCAAGACAGGGGATGCTGAAGCTTTCTTT,.,TRBV2,TRBD1,TRBJ1-1
CASSPGDLHQPQHF,TGTGCCAGCTCACCGGGGGACTTACATCAGCCCCAGCATTTT,once,TRBV18,.,TRBJ1-5
CSVEDPWRRTDTQYF,TGCAGCGTTGAAGACCCGTGGAGACGCACAGATACGCAGTATTTT,.,TRBV29-1,.,TRBJ2-3
CASRHRTGLGNQPQHF,TGTGCCAGTAGACACAGGACAGGGCTTGGCAATCAGCCCCAGCATTTT,.,TRBV19,TRBD1,TRBJ1-5
CSFRRVANYGYTF,TGCAGCTTCCGAAGGGTGGCTAACTATGGCTACACCTTC,few,TRBV29-1,.,TRBJ1-2
CASSVQEGDTQYF,TGTGCCAGCAGCGTACAAGAGGGAGATACGCAGTATTTT,.,TRBV9,.,TRBJ2-3
CASNNARGSPLHF,TGTGCCAGCAACAACGCCAGGGGATCACCCCTCCACTTT,.,TRBV6-5,.,TRBJ1-6
CASSLLRGQGAYSNQPQHF,TGTGCCAGCAGCTTACTCCGGGGACAGGGGGCGTATAGCAATCAGCCCCAGCATTTT,once,TRBV7-3,TRBD1,TRBJ1-5
CASSPTSLAAPNTEAFF,TGTGCCAGCAGCCCCACGTCGTTGGCAGCACCTAACACTGAAGCTTTCTTT,.,TRBV7-2,.,TRBJ1-1
CASRDLTDTQYF,TGTGCCAGCAGGGACCTTACAGATACGCAGTATTTT,.,TRBV25-1,.,TRBJ2-3
CASSYLAGGRVNEQFF,TGTGCCAGCAGTTACCTGGCGGGGGGGAGGGTCAATGAGCAGTTCTTC,few,TRBV6-6,TRBD2,TRBJ2-1
CASSLRGGGHYGYTF,TGTGCCAGCAGCCTCCGGGGGGGCGGCCACTATGGCTACACCTTC,.,TRBV7-2,.,TRBJ1-2
CASSLNDANTEAFF,TGTGCCAGCAGCTTGAACGACGCGAACACTGAAGCTTTCTTT,.,TRBV7-8,.,TRBJ1-1
CASNRAAGRGEQYF,TGTGCCAGCAACCGAGCGGCAGGGCGAGGCGAGCAGTACTTC,.,TRBV2,.,TRBJ2-7
CAWRTWTSKGPGELFF,TGTGCCTGGAGAACCTGGACTAGCAAAGGGCCCGGGGAGCTGTTTTTT,.,TRBV30,TRBD2,TRBJ2-2
CASSYSNRQGYGYTF,TGTGCCAGCAGTTACTCCAATCGACAGGGATATGGCTACACCTTC,.,TRBV6-5,TRBD1,TRBJ1-2
CASSELMGGTDTQYF,TGTGCCAGCAGTGAACTCATGGGGGGCACAGATACGCAGTATTTT,.,TRBV6-1,.,TRBJ2-3
CASSFPVGGTQYF,TGTGCCAGCAGCTTCCCCGTCGGAGGGACCCAGTACTTC,.,TRBV27,.,TRBJ2-5
CASSQVESNTEAFF,TGCGCCAGCAGCCAAGTCGAGTCGAACACTGAAGCTTTCTTT,.,TRBV4-1,.,TRBJ1-1
CASSLGLAVREQYF,TGTGCCAGCAGCTTGGGACTAGCGGTACGCGAGCAGTACTTC,few,TRBV7-2,TRBD2,TRBJ2-7
CSVDRGNTGELFF,TGCAGCGTTGACAGGGGGAACACCGGGGAGCTGTTTTTT,few,TRBV29-1,.,TRBJ2-2